This T cell receptor (beta chain) was observed in a study of T-cell memory formation after mild COVID-19. V lost 5 bases and J lost 0; bases outside the gene matches: 8. CDR1 SGHAT and CDR2 FQNNGV come from the germline V gene. The CDR3 has 16 amino acids. MiXCR was run by TCRdb on the 5' RACE reads, yielding one entry per CDR3 protein. In the table there are 180,000 or so distinct CDR3 sequences, more than 9% of which are singletons. This clonotype was sampled from a man between 18 and 29 years old who had mild COVID-19 (a few samples of this study predate the infection). Cell type and time point are not known. Sequencing was performed on PBMCs or a T cell subset sorted from them (not recorded which). This chain joins TRBV11-2 and TRBJ1-1; 8 bases are a match to TRBD1. The CDR3 region has the DNA TGTGCCAGCAGCCTTAACAGGGGGACCCTGAACACTGAAGCTTTCTTT. It is translated as CASSLNRGTLNTEAFF.